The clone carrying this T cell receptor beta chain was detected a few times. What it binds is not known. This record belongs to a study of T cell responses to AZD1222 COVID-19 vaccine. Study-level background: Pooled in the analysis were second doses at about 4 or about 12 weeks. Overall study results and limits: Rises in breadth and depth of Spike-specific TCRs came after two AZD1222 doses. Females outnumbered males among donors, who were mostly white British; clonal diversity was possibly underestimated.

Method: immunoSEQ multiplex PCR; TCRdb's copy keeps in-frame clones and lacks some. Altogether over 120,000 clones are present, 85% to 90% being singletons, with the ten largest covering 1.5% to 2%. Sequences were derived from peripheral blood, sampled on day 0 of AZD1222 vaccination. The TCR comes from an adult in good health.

As DNA, the CDR3 is TGTGCCAGCAGTCCCCCCCGGGGGCCTCAGTACTTC. Amino acid sequence: CASSPPRGPQYF. The chain joins TRBV28 to TRBJ2-4; D is possibly TRBD1 or TRBD2 (6 bases each). Germline V gene lookup returns CDR1 MDHEN and CDR2 SYDVKM. The germline V and J ends were trimmed by 5 bases and 12 bases, with 14 bases remaining between them. This CDR3 is built from 12 residues.